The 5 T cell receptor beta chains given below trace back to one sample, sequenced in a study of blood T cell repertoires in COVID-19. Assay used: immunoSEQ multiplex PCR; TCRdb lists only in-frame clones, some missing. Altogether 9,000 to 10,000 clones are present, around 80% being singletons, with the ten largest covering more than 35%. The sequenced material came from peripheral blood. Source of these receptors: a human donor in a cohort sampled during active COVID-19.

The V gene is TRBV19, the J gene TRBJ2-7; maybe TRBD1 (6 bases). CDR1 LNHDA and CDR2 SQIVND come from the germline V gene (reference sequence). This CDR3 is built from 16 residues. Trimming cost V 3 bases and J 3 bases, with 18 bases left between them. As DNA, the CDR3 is TGTGCCAGTAGTATTAAACCCGGACAGTTACTCTACGAGCAGTACTTC. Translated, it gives CASSIKPGQLLYEQYF.

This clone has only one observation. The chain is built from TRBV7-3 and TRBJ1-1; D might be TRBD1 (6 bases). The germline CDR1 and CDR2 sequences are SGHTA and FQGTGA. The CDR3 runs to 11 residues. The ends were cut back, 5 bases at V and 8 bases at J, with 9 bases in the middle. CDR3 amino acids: CASSLGQEAFF. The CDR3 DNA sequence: TGTGCCAGCAGCCTCGGACAGGAAGCTTTCTTT.

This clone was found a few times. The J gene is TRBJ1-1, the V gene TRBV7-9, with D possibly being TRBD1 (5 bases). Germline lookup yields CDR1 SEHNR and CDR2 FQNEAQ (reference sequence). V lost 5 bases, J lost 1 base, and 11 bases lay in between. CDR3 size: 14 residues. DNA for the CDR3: TGTGCCAGCAGCCAGTCGACAGAGAACACTGAAGCTTTCTTT. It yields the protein CASSQSTENTEAFF.

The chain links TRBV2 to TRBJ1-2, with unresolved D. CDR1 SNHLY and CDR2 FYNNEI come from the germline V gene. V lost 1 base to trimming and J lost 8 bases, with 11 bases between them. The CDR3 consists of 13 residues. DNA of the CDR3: TGTGCCAGCAGTGAAGTCCCCATTTTCGGCTACACCTTC. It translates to CASSEVPIFGYTF.

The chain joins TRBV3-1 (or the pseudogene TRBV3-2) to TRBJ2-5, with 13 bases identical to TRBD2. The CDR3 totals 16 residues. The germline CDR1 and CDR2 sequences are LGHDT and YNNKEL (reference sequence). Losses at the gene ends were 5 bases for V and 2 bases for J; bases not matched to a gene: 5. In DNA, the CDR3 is TGTGCCAGCAGCTACCGACTAGCGGGGGGTCAAGAGACCCAGTACTTC. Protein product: CASSYRLAGGQETQYF.